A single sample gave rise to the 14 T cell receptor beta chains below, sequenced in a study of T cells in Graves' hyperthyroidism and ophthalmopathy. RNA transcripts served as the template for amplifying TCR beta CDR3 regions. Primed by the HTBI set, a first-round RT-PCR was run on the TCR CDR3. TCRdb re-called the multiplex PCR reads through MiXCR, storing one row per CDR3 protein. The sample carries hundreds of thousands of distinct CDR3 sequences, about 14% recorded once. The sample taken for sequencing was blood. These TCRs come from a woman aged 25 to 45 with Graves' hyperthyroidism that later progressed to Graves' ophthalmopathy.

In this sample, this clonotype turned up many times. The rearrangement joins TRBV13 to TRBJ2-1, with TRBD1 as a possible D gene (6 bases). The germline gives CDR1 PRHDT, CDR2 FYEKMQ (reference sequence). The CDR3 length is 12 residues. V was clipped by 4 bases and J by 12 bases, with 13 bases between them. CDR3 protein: CASSSGTKRQFF. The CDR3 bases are TGTGCCAGCAGCTCCGGGACAAAACGGCAGTTCTTC.

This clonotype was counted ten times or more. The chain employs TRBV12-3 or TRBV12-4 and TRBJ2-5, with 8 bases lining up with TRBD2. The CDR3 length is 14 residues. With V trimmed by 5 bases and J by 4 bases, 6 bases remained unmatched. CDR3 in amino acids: CASSQTLAGETQYF. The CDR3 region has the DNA TGTGCCAGCAGTCAAACCCTAGCGGGAGAGACCCAGTACTTC.

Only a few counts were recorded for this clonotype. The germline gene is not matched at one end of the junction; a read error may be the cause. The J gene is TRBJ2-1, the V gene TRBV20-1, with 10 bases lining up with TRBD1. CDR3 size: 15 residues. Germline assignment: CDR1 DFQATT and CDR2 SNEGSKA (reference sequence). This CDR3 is CSAKPGQGLLNEQFF. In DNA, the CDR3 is TGCAGCGCTAAGCCGGGACAGGGGCTTCTGAATGAGCAGTTCTTC.

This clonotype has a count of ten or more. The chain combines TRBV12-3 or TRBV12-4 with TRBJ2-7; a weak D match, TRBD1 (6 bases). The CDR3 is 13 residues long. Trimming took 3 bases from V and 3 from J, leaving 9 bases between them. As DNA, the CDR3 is TGTGCCAGCAGTTTGCGGACAGTCTACGAGCAGTACTTC. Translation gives CASSLRTVYEQYF.

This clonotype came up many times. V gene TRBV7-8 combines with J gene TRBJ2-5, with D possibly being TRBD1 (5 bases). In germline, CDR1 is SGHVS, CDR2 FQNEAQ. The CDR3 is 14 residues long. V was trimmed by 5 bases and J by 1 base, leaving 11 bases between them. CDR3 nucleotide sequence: TGTGCCAGCAGCCCCAGGGAAACCCAAGAGACCCAGTACTTC. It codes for CASSPRETQETQYF.

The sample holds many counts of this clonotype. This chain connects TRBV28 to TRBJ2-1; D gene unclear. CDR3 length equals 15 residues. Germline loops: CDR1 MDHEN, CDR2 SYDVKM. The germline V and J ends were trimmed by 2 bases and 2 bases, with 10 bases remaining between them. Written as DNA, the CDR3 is TGTGCCAGCAGTTTAGCGGAGCAAGCCTACAATGAGCAGTTCTTC. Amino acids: CASSLAEQAYNEQFF.

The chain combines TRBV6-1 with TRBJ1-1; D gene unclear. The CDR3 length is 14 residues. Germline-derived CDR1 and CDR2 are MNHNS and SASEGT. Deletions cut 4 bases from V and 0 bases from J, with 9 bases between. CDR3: CASSVDPMNTEAFF. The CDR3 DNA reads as TGTGCCAGCAGTGTAGACCCCATGAACACTGAAGCTTTCTTT.

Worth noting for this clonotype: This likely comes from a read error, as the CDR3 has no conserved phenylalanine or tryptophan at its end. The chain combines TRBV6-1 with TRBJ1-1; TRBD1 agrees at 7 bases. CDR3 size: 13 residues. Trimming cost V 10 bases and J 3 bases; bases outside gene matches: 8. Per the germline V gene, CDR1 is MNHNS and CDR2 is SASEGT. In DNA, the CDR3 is TGTGCCACTAACCCGGGACAGCACACTGAAGCTTTCTTG. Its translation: CATNPGQHTEAFL.

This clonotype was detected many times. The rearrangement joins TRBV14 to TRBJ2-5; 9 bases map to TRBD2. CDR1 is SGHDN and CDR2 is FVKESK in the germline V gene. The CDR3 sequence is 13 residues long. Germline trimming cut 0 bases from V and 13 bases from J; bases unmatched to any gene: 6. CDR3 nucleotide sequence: TGTGCCAGCAGCCAAGATCCTAGCGGGACGCTGTACTTC. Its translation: CASSQDPSGTLYF.

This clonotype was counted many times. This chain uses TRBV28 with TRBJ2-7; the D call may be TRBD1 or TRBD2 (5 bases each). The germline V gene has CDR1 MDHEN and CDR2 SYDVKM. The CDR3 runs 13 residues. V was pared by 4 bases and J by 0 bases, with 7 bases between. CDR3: CASSWDGSYEQYF. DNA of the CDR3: TGTGCCAGCAGTTGGGACGGCTCCTACGAGCAGTACTTC.

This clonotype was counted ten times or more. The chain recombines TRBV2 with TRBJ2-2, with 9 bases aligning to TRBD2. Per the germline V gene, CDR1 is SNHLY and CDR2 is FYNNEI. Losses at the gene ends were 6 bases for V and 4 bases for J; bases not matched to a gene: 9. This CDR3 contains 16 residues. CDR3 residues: CASSPGTSQTTGELFF. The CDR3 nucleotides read TGTGCCAGCAGCCCCGGGACTAGCCAGACCACCGGGGAGCTGTTTTTT.

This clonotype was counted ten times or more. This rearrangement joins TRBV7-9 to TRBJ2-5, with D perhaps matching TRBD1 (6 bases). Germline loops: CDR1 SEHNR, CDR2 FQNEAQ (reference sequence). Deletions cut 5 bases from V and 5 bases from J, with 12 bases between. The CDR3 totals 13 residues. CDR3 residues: CASSEGTWETQYF. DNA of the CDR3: TGTGCCAGCAGCGAGGGGACATGGGAGACCCAGTACTTC.

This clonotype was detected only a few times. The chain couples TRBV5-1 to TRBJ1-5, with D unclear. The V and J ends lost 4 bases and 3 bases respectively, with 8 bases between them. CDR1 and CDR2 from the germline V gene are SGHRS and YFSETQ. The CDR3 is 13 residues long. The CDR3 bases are TGCGCCAGCAGCAAGGGAAACAATCAGCCCCAGCATTTT. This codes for CASSKGNNQPQHF.

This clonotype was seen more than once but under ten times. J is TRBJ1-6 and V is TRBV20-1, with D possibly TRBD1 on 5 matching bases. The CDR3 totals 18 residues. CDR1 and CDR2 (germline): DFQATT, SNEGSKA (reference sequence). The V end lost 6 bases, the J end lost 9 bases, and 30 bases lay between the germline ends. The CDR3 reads CSAKPRDLTSSRGSPLHF. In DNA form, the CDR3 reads TGCAGTGCCAAACCCCGGGACCTTACTAGCTCAAGGGGTTCACCCCTCCACTTT.